The TCR beta chain under discussion was sequenced for a study of cytotoxic CD8 clonotypes in ibrutinib-treated CLL. The overall study: Partial response occurred in around 24 patients and complete response in 2; at median around 5.5 years, around 14 remained remitted and roughly 12 progressed.

The length of the CDR3 is 14 residues. Trimming stripped 3 bases from V and 7 bases from J, with 13 bases between. The germline V gene encodes CDR1 MGHRA and CDR2 YSYEKL. The method was immunoSEQ multiplex PCR; TCRdb's version includes in-frame clones alone and lacks a portion of them. Seen here are some 50,000 clones, roughly three fifths observed once, and the top ten hold about 29%. Study conclusions and caveats: Once treatment began, public clonotypes, which were uncommon, contracted or stayed stable. Sampling times differed between sustained-remission and progressing patients. Patients showed higher baseline clonality than age-matched healthy donors, and it tracked circulating CD8+ T-cell counts.

This clone has a handful of counts. Its antigen is not identified. The rearrangement joins TRBV4-1 to TRBJ1-5; D might be TRBD1 (5 bases). The material was PBMCs, obtained after 24 months of ibrutinib treatment. The clonotype comes from a human donor with chronic lymphocytic leukemia. CDR3 in DNA: TGCGCCAGCAGCCACCCTGGGGGTCGGCAGCCCCAGCATTTT. Its protein product is CASSHPGGRQPQHF.